Here is one T cell receptor beta chain with its context. Its antigen is currently unknown. This sample is drawn from a study of a mutant IDH1 vaccine in newly diagnosed glioma. Study-level findings and limits: Pseudoprogression appeared independent of alterations in top peripheral clonotypes. The vaccine induced immune responses, and these occurred in about 93% of patients.

Time point defined: week 47, end of study. Mutant IDH1 20-mer peptide, at 300 ug, made up each vaccine dose, with topical imiquimod. V shed 0 bases and J 10 bases; nucleotides not matched to a gene: 2. CDR1 and CDR2 from the germline V gene are SGHKS and YYEKEE (reference sequence). The CDR3 has 13 amino acids. Assay used: immunoSEQ multiplex PCR; TCRdb lists only in-frame clones, some missing. The table records about 56,000 clones, 70% to 85% of them present only once. The TCR originated in a man aged 50-60 years with glioma. The specimen was PBMCs, collected from a glioma patient whose treatment included an IDH1 peptide vaccine. The V and J genes are TRBV5-5 and TRBJ1-1; TRBD1 agrees at 11 bases. CDR3 in amino acids: CASSLGDRGGAFF. CDR3 nucleotides: TGTGCCAGCAGCTTGGGGGACAGGGGGGGAGCTTTCTTT.